Sequencing of this T cell receptor beta chain was carried out in a study of T-cell reconstitution after alpha-beta-depleted transplantation in children. Points from the study as a whole: Newly made T cells mostly supplied T-cell counts and diversity one year after transplant. Several patients had high TCRbeta diversity at day 60; it came from surviving recipient T cells and thymic progenitors. Reports say that about two months after transplant, the alpha-beta T cells came out of several hundred graft clones that had expanded.

Preparing the TCRbeta library involved the use of unique molecular identifiers. TCRdb independently ran MiXCR on the PCR reads; one entry per CDR3 protein. The data hold roughly 400,000 distinct CDR3 sequences, with approximately 41% observed a single time. The CDR3 loop spans 14 amino acids. Germline CDR1 LNHNV, CDR2 YYDKDF (reference sequence). J lost 8 bases, V lost 4 bases, and 10 bases had no gene match. Worth noting for this clonotype: The antigen remains undetermined.

The sequence was collected from a girl under 10 years old with aplastic anemia, due to receive a stem cell transplant. The chain couples TRBV15 to TRBJ1-2; TRBD1 aligns across 7 bases. Here the sequenced sample was PBMCs, taken before TCRalphabeta/CD19-depleted stem cell transplant. The CDR3 DNA reads TGTGCCACCAGCATGTCAGGGGGAAGTTGGGGCTACACCTTC. As protein: CATSMSGGSWGYTF.